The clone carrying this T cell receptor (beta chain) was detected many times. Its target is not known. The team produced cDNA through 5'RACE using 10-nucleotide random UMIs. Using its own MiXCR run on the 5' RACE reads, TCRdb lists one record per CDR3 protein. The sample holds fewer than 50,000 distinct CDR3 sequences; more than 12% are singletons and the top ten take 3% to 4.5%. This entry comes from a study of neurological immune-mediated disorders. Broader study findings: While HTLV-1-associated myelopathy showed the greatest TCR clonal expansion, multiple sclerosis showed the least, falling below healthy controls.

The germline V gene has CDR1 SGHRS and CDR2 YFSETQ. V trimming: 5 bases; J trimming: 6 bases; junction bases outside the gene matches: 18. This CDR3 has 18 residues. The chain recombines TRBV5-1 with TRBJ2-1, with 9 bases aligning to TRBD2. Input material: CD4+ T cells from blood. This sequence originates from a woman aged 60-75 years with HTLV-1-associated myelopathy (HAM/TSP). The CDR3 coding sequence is TGCGCCAGCAGTCGTACTAGAGTCTCTGCGGGGGGGTCCAATGAGCAGTTCTTC. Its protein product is CASSRTRVSAGGSNEQFF.